This TCR beta chain was identified during a study of T cells after yellow fever vaccination. Study outcomes and limitations: A faster peak, day 5 versus 15, was reached by the weaker secondary response. FACS-sorted repertoires might harbor abundant contaminating clonotypes from the bulk population. Among primary-vaccination clones, most reappeared after the booster, at 96% for CD4 and approximately 90% for CD8.

V was cut by 0 bases and J by 6 bases, with 12 bases left in between. The CDR3 covers 14 residues. Germline assignment: CDR1 SGHRS and CDR2 YFSETQ. 5'RACE template switching added a universal primer site and UMIs to TCR cDNA. TCRdb reprocessed the 5' RACE reads via MiXCR and lists one record per CDR3 protein. The table records approximately 450,000 distinct CDR3 sequences, about 17% of them present only once. Worth noting for this clonotype: The antigen is not known.

The clonotype comes from a man aged 18 to 30 who received the YFV17D yellow fever vaccine. Material: PBMCs, obtained before the yellow fever booster vaccination. The gene calls are TRBV5-1 and TRBJ1-1; no clear D gene. The CDR3 DNA follows: TGCGCCAGCAGCTTGGGTCAGGTCCGTGCTGAAGCTTTCTTT. Encoded protein: CASSLGQVRAEAFF.